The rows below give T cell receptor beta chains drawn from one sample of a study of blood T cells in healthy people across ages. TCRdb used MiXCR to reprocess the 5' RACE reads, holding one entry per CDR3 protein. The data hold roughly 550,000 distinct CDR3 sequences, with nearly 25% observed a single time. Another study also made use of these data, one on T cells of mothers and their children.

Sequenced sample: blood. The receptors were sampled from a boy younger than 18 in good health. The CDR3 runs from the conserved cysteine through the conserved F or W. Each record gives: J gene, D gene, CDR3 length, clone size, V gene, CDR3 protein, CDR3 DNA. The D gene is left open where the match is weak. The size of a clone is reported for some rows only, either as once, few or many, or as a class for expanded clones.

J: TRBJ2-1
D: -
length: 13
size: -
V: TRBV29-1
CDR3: CSVVVGSYNEQFF
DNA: TGCAGCGTTGTGGTCGGTTCCTACAATGAGCAGTTCTTC

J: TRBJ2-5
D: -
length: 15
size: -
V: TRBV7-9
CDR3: CASSSTASKWETQYF
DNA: TGTGCCAGCAGCTCTACAGCGTCTAAGTGGGAGACCCAGTACTTC

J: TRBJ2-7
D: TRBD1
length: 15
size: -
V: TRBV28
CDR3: CASRATGFLSYEQYF
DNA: TGTGCCAGCAGGGCGACAGGGTTCCTTTCCTACGAGCAGTACTTC

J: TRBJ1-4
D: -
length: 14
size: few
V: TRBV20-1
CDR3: CSTITPATNEKLFF
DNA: TGCAGTACCATAACCCCTGCAACTAATGAAAAACTGTTTTTT

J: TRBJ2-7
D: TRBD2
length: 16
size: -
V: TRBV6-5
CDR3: CASSYEPTSGIDEQYF
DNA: TGTGCCAGCAGTTACGAGCCGACTAGCGGGATCGACGAGCAGTACTTC

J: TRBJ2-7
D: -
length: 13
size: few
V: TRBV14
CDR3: CASSPGTSTKQYF
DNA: TGTGCCAGCAGCCCTGGGACTTCTACGAAGCAGTACTTC

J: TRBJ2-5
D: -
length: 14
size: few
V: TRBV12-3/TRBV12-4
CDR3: CASSHRDFQETQYF
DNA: TGTGCCAGCAGCCACCGGGACTTTCAAGAGACCCAGTACTTC

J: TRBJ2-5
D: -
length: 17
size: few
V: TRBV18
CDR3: CASSPPTWERIEETQYF
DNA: TGTGCCAGCTCACCCCCGACATGGGAGCGGATAGAAGAGACCCAGTACTTC

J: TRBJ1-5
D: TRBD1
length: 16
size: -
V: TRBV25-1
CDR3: CASSESGQGRDQPQHF
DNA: TGTGCCAGCAGTGAATCGGGACAGGGGAGGGATCAGCCCCAGCATTTT

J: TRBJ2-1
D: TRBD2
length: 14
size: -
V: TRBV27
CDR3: CASSFAGGLNEQFF
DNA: TGTGCCAGCAGTTTCGCGGGAGGCTTGAATGAGCAGTTCTTC

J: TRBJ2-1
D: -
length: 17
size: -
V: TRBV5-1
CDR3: CASSSAETALSYNEQFF
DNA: TGCGCCAGCAGCTCAGCCGAGACAGCACTCTCCTACAATGAGCAGTTCTTC

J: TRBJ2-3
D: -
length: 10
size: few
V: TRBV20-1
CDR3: CSGRGDTQYF
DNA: TGCAGTGGTAGAGGGGATACGCAGTATTTT

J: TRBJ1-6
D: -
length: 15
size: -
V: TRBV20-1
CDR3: CSARETGTYNSPLHF
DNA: TGCAGTGCTAGAGAGACAGGAACTTATAATTCACCCCTCCACTTT

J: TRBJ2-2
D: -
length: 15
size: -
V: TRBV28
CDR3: CASSLGEGLIGELFF
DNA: TGTGCCAGCAGTTTAGGAGAGGGGCTGATTGGGGAGCTGTTTTTT

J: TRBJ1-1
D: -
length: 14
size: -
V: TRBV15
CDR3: CATSRIAKDTEAFF
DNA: TGTGCCACCAGCAGAATCGCGAAGGACACTGAAGCTTTCTTT

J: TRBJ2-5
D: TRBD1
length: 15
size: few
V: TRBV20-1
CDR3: CSAATGEDVQETQYF
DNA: TGCAGTGCTGCTACAGGGGAAGACGTACAAGAGACCCAGTACTTC

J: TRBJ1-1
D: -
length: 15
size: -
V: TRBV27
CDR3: CASRGSRATPGRAFF
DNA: TGTGCCAGCAGGGGAAGTAGGGCCACGCCCGGCCGAGCTTTCTTT

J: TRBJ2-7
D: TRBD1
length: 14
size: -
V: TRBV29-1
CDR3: CSVEPDRGGYEQYF
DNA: TGCAGCGTTGAACCGGACAGGGGAGGGTACGAGCAGTACTTC

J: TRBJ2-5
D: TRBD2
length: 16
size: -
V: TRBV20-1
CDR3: CSARDGLGWRQETQYF
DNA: TGCAGTGCTAGAGATGGACTAGGGTGGAGGCAAGAGACCCAGTACTTC

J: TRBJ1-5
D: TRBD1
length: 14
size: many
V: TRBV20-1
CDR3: CSARTGGNNQPQHF
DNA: TGCAGTGCTCGGACAGGGGGTAACAATCAGCCCCAGCATTTT

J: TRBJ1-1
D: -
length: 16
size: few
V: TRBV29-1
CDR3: CSVEDYPNRVGTEAFF
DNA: TGCAGCGTTGAAGATTATCCGAATCGTGTAGGCACTGAAGCTTTCTTT

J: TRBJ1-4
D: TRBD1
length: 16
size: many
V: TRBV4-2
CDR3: CASSQKTGTGGEKLFF
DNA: TGTGCCAGCAGCCAAAAGACCGGGACAGGGGGTGAAAAACTGTTTTTT

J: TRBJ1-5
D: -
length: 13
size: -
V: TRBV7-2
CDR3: CASSLTWDQPQHF
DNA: TGTGCCAGCAGCTTAACCTGGGATCAGCCCCAGCATTTT

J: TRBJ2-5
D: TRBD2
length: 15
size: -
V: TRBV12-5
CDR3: CASGWGTSEQETQYF
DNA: TGTGCTAGTGGTTGGGGGACTAGCGAACAAGAGACCCAGTACTTC

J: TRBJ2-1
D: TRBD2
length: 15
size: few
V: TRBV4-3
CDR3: CASSRSGAYLDEQFF
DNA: TGCGCCAGCAGTCGTAGCGGGGCTTATTTAGATGAGCAGTTCTTC

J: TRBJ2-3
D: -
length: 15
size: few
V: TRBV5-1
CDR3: CASSLAIGIGDTQYF
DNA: TGCGCCAGCAGCTTGGCGATAGGGATTGGGGATACGCAGTATTTT

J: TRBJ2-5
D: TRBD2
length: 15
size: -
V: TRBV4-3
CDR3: CASSQELAGVGTQYF
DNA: TGCGCCAGCAGCCAAGAACTAGCGGGAGTGGGGACCCAGTACTTC

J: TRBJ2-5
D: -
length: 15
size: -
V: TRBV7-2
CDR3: CASSPGLGIWETQYF
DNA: TGTGCCAGCAGCCCGGGGTTGGGGATCTGGGAGACCCAGTACTTC

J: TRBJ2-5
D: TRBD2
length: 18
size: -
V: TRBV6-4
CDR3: CASWGLILAGGLQETQYF
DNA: TGTGCCAGCTGGGGCCTTATTCTAGCGGGAGGCCTTCAAGAGACCCAGTACTTC

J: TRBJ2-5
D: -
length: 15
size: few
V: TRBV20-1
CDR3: CSARGAPEVQETQYF
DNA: TGCAGTGCTAGAGGGGCCCCCGAGGTCCAAGAGACCCAGTACTTC

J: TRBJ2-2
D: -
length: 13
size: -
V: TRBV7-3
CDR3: CASSLIGPGELFF
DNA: TGTGCCAGCAGCTTAATAGGACCCGGGGAGCTGTTTTTT

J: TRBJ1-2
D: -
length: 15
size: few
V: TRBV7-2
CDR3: CASSPLPGGVYGYTF
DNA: TGTGCCAGCAGCCCACTCCCGGGAGGGGTTTATGGCTACACCTTC

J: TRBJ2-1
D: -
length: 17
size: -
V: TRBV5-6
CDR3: CASSLSRDFAGDNEQFF
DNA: TGTGCCAGCAGCTTGTCCCGGGACTTCGCGGGCGACAATGAGCAGTTCTTC

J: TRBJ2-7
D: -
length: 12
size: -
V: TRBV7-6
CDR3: CASSDSVHEQYF
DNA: TGTGCCAGCAGCGACTCGGTCCACGAGCAGTACTTC

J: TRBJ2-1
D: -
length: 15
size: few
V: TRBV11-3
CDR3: CASSLEESSYNEQFF
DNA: TGCGCCAGCAGCTTGGAGGAGAGCTCCTACAATGAGCAGTTCTTC

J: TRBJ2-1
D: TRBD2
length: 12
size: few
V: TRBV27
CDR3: CASGGPTNEQFF
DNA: TGCGCCAGCGGGGGCCCGACCAATGAGCAGTTCTTC

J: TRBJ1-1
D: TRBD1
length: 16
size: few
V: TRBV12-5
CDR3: CASGLVSGTGATEAFF
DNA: TGTGCTAGTGGTTTGGTATCCGGGACAGGGGCAACTGAAGCTTTCTTT

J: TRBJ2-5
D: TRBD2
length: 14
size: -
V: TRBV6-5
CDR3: CASSYSAGGETQYF
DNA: TGTGCCAGCAGTTACTCAGCGGGGGGCGAGACCCAGTACTTC

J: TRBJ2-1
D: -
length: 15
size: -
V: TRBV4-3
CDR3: CASSQDRHRVNGQFF
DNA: TGCGCCAGCAGCCAAGACAGGCATCGAGTCAATGGGCAGTTCTTC

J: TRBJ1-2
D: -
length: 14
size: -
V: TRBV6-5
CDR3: CASSPASGFSGYTF
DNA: TGTGCCAGCAGCCCAGCCTCAGGTTTTTCTGGCTACACCTTC

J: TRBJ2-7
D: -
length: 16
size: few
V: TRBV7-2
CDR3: CASSLQHRPYRYEQYF
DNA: TGTGCCAGCAGCTTACAGCACCGCCCCTATCGGTACGAGCAGTACTTC

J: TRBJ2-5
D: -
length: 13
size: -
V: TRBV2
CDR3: CASREQGAGTQYF
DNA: TGTGCCAGCAGGGAACAGGGCGCAGGGACCCAGTACTTC

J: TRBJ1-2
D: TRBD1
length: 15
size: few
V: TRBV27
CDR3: CASSPQPKTGGGYTF
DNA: TGTGCCAGCAGTCCGCAACCTAAGACAGGGGGCGGCTACACCTTC

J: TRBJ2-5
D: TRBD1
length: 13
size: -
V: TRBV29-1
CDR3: CSANRGSQETQYF
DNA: TGCAGCGCCAACAGGGGCAGCCAAGAGACCCAGTACTTC